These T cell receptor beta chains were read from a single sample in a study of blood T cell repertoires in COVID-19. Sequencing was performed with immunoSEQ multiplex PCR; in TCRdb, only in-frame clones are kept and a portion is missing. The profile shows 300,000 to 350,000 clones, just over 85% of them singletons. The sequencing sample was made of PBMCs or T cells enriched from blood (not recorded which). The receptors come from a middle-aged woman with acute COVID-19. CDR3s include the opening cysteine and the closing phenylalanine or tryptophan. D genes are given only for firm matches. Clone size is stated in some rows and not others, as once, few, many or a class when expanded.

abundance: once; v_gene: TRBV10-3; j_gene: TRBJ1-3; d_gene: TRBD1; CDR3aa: CATRGQGWNTIYF; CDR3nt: TGTGCCACGAGGGGACAGGGGTGGAACACCATATATTTT
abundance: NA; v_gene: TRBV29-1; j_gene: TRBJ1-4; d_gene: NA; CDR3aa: CSVGGRLNEKLFF; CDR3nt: TGCAGCGTCGGGGGACGGCTCAATGAAAAACTGTTTTTT
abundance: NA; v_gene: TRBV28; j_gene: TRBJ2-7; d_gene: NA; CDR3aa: CASSLPAVEQYF; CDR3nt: TGTGCCAGCAGTTTGCCCGCGGTGGAGCAGTACTTC
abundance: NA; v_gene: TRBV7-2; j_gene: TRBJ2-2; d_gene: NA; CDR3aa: CASSPLRTGELFF; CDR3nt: TGTGCCAGCAGTCCCCTCCGCACCGGGGAGCTGTTTTTT
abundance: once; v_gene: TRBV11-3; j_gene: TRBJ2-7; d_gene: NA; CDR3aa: CASSLQGETYEQYF; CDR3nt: TGTGCCAGCAGCTTACAGGGTGAGACCTACGAGCAGTACTTC
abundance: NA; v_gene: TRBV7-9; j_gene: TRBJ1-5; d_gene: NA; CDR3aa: CASSLAADTNQPQHF; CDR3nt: TGTGCCAGCAGCTTAGCGGCGGATACCAATCAGCCCCAGCATTTT
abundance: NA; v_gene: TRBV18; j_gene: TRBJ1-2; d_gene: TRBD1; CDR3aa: CASSGQGLSSYGYTF; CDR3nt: TGTGCCAGCTCTGGACAGGGTTTATCAAGCTATGGCTACACCTTC
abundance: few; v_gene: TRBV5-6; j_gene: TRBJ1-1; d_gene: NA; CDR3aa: CASYSQPGGKNTEAFF; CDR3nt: TGTGCCAGCTATTCTCAACCTGGGGGCAAGAACACTGAAGCTTTCTTT
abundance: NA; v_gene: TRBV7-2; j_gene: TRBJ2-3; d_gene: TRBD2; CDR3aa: CASSYPAGGTDTQYF; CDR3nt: TGTGCCAGCAGCTATCCGGCGGGAGGCACAGATACGCAGTATTTT
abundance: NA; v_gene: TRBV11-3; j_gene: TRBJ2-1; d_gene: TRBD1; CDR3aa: CASSLEGTGSYNEQFF; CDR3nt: TGTGCCAGCAGCTTAGAGGGGACAGGTTCCTACAATGAGCAGTTCTTC
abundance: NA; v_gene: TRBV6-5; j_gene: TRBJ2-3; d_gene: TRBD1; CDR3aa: CASSYSDRRGDTQYF; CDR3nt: TGTGCCAGCAGTTACTCGGACAGGCGAGGGGATACGCAGTATTTT
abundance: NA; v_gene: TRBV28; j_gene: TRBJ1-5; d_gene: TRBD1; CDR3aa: CASSRQGNQPQHF; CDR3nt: TGTGCCAGCAGTCGACAGGGAAATCAGCCCCAGCATTTT
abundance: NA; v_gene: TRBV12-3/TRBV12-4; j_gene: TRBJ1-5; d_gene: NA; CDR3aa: CASSPGGPQHF; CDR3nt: TGTGCCAGCAGTCCAGGAGGTCCCCAGCATTTT
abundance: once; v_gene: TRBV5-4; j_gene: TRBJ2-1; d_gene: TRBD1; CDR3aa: CASSLGILTGVKQNEQFF; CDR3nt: TGTGCCAGCAGCTTGGGTATTTTGACAGGGGTCAAACAAAATGAGCAGTTCTTC
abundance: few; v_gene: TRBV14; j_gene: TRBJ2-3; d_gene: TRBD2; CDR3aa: CASSQEGLAGGLFDTQYF; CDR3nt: TGTGCCAGCAGCCAAGAAGGACTAGCGGGGGGGCTATTTGATACGCAGTATTTT
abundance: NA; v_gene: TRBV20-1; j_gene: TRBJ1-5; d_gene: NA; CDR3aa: CSASAGVNQPQHF; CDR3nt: TGCAGTGCTAGTGCAGGGGTCAATCAGCCCCAGCATTTT
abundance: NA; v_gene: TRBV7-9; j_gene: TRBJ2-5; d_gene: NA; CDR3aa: CASSLGVGQQETQYF; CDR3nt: TGTGCCAGCAGCTTAGGCGTGGGGCAGCAAGAGACCCAGTACTTC
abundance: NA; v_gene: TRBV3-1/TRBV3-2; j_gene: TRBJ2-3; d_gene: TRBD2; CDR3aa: CASSQVLAGTADTQYF; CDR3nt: TGTGCCAGCAGCCAAGTTCTAGCGGGGACGGCGGATACGCAGTATTTT
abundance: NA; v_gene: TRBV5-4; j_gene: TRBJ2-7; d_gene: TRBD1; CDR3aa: CASSSTGKLDEQYF; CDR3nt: TGTGCCAGCAGCTCGACAGGGAAGTTGGACGAGCAGTACTTC
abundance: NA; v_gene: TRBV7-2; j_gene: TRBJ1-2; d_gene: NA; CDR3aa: CASSFFSDTYYTF; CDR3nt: TGTGCCAGCAGCTTCTTTTCCGACACTTACTACACCTTC
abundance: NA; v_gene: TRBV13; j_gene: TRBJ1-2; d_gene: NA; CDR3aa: CASSSGGSNYGYTF; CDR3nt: TGTGCCAGCAGCTCCGGGGGGTCCAACTATGGCTACACCTTC
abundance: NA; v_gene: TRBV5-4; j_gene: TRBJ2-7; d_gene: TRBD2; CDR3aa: CASSPGAGSYEQYF; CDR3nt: TGTGCCAGCAGCCCGGGAGCGGGGTCCTACGAGCAGTACTTC
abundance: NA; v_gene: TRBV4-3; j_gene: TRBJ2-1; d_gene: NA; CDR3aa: CASSQAKGRLDGQFF; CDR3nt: TGCGCCAGCAGCCAAGCAAAAGGAAGACTAGACGGGCAGTTCTTC
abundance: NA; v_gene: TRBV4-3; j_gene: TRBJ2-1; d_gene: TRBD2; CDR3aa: CASSQGGLAAYNEQFF; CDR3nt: TGCGCCAGCAGCCAAGGTGGACTAGCGGCATACAATGAGCAGTTCTTC
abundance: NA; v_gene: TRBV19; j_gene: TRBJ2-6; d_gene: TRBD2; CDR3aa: CASKSGPGGSRSGANVLTF; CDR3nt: TGTGCCAGTAAATCTGGACCGGGAGGATCCCGCTCTGGGGCCAACGTCCTGACTTTC
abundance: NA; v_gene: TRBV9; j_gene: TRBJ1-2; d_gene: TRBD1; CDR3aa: CASSPRGTAYGYTF; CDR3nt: TGTGCCAGCAGCCCTCGCGGGACAGCCTATGGCTACACCTTC